This T cell receptor (beta chain) was identified in a study of cytomegalovirus exposure and HLA in healthy donors. The study, taken as a whole, reports: A later look showed TCR association rates differing by HLA locus, highest for DRB1 and lowest for HLA-C. Association of a missense DCLRE1C variant with TCR beta V- and J-gene trimming was reported in a later analysis. As confirmed in vitro, a few CMV-associated chains were specific for CMV antigens.

Details on this clone: Its target is not known.

13 Jbeta primers and 60 Vbeta primers were used for the PCR. Per the authors' pipeline: Later, about 80 million unique TCR beta chains were counted in an analysis, and roughly 11 million of them were shared. Sequencing was performed with immunoSEQ multiplex PCR; in TCRdb, only in-frame clones are kept and a portion is missing. D and trimming come from the DNA, and the V and J calls and clone size come from that table. The sample yields about 87,000 clones, 70% to 80% seen once. Sequenced input: PBMCs. The TCR was taken from a man aged 30 to 39 in good health and CMV-seropositive.

CDR3 nucleotides: TGTGCCAGCAGCGTATTCCCGGGACAGGGGACGAGTCAGCCCCAGCATTTT. As protein: CASSVFPGQGTSQPQHF. The chain has TRBV5-4 and TRBJ1-5; 10 bases match TRBD1. Trimming cost V 4 bases and J 6 bases; bases outside gene matches: 13. This CDR3 region has 17 residues. Germline assignment: CDR1 SGHNT and CDR2 YYREEE (reference sequence).